A single sample is the source of the 23 T cell receptor beta chains below, sequenced in a study of memory CD8 T cells in hepatitis C reinfection. This sample's time point: late/post reinfection, 12 to 24 weeks after detection. No in vitro expansion preceded TCR sequencing of the sorted cells. Sequenced by immunoSEQ multiplex PCR; TCRdb stores in-frame clones only, minus some. The sample lists 46,000 or so clones, about 91% seen once, with 0.6% to 0.9% in the top ten. The source material was naive CD8+ T cells sorted from blood. Source of these receptors: a man aged 18 to 29 with hepatitis C virus infection.

The rearrangement joins TRBV7-2 to TRBJ2-1; D not resolved. Trimming cost V 1 base and J 3 bases, with 10 bases left between them. CDR1 and CDR2 from the germline V gene are SGHTA and FQGNSA. The CDR3 sequence is 15 residues long. CDR3 in DNA: TGTGCCAGCAGCTTAGAATCGGGTGACTACAATGAGCAGTTCTTC. Encoded protein: CASSLESGDYNEQFF.

The J gene is TRBJ2-5, the V gene TRBV28; D possibly corresponds to TRBD1 (6 bases). The CDR3 spans 15 residues. The V and J ends lost 4 bases and 4 bases respectively, with 16 bases between them. Germline V gene sequence: CDR1 MDHEN, CDR2 SYDVKM. The CDR3 DNA reads TGTGCCAGCAGTTCCCTTTTACAGGGATCAGAGACCCAGTACTTC. This translates into CASSSLLQGSETQYF.

V and J are TRBV7-8 and TRBJ2-6; D not resolved. The CDR3 totals 15 residues. The germline gives CDR1 SGHVS, CDR2 FQNEAQ. Trimming removed 5 bases from V and 4 bases from J, with 12 bases in between. CDR3 in amino acids: CASSPDTWGANVLTF. The DNA for the CDR3 is TGTGCCAGCAGCCCCGACACTTGGGGGGCCAACGTCCTGACTTTC.

This rearrangement joins TRBV7-9 to TRBJ2-1; 9 bases agree with TRBD1. J gave up 2 bases and V 6 bases, and 5 bases lay outside the gene matches. The CDR3 runs to 15 residues. Per germline, CDR1 SEHNR and CDR2 FQNEAQ (reference sequence). The DNA of the CDR3 is TGTGCCAGCAGTTTCGGACAGGGGCCCTACAATGAGCAGTTCTTC. The encoded protein is CASSFGQGPYNEQFF.

J is TRBJ2-1 and V is TRBV14; TRBD2 matches 13 bases. In germline, CDR1 is SGHDN, CDR2 FVKESK. The CDR3 has 19 residues. V trimming: 6 bases; J trimming: 6 bases; junction bases outside the gene matches: 17. The CDR3 DNA reads TGTGCCAGCAGTTCTTCCCCGGGACTAGCGGGGCCCCAGGGCAATGAGCAGTTCTTC. Amino acid sequence: CASSSSPGLAGPQGNEQFF.

On this clone: Other DNA sequences from this sample encode an identical CDR3 as well. The chain is built from TRBV4-1 and TRBJ2-5, with a possible D match to TRBD1 (6 bases). Germline V gene sequence: CDR1 MGHRA, CDR2 YSYEKL. Trimming pared 4 bases from V and 5 bases from J, leaving 23 bases between. CDR3 length: 17 residues. Written as DNA, the CDR3 is TGCGCCAGCAGCCCAACGCCGCTCCAGGGGATTTTCGAGACCCAGTACTTC. It yields the protein CASSPTPLQGIFETQYF.

V usage is TRBV2 and J usage is TRBJ1-5; TRBD1 matches 7 bases. This CDR3 is built from 14 residues. Germline V gives CDR1 SNHLY, CDR2 FYNNEI. The junction had 9 bases not matched to a gene; V was cut back by 4 bases and J by 9 bases. The CDR3 DNA reads TGTGCCAGCAGTGGGGGGCAGGGGGTCCCGCCCCAGCATTTT. This gives the protein CASSGGQGVPPQHF.

This clone was counted between two and nine times. The CDR3 DNA reads as TGTGCCATCAGCGAGGGACAGGGGACCACCGGGGAGCTGTTTTTT. Translating gives CAISEGQGTTGELFF. The chain carries TRBV10-3 and TRBJ2-2; 10 bases agree with TRBD1. Germline CDR1 ENHRY, CDR2 SYGVKD. The CDR3 has 15 residues. Unmatched junction bases numbered 5, after V lost 6 bases and J lost 4 bases.

In this sample, this clone turned up once. DNA for the CDR3: TGTGCCAGCAGCGCAGTAGCCTCCGAGCAGTACTTC. The encoded protein is CASSAVASEQYF. The V and J genes are TRBV9 and TRBJ2-7; D is uncertain. This CDR3 is built from 12 residues. The germline CDR1 and CDR2 sequences are SGDLS and YYNGEE. With 3 bases removed from V and 6 bases from J, the gap between germline ends came to 10 bases.

This chain links TRBV2 with TRBJ2-3; 16 bases fit TRBD2. V shed 6 bases, J shed 6 bases, and the junction held 3 bases outside the gene matches. CDR1 SNHLY and CDR2 FYNNEI come from the germline V gene. The CDR3 has 15 residues. CDR3 loop: CASRGLAGGRDTQYF. In nucleotides, the CDR3 is TGTGCCAGCAGGGGACTAGCGGGGGGGCGGGATACGCAGTATTTT.

This clone has a handful of counts. The V gene is TRBV6-5, the J gene TRBJ2-4, with TRBD1 matching 8 bases. From germline, CDR1 is MNHEY and CDR2 SVGAGI. Trimming removed 0 bases from V and 5 bases from J; junction bases left unmatched: 3. There are 15 residues in the CDR3. The CDR3 is CASSYSTGVQNIQYF. The CDR3 bases are TGTGCCAGCAGTTACTCGACAGGGGTTCAAAACATTCAGTACTTC.

This sequence joins TRBV5-6 and TRBJ2-7; weak D call: TRBD2 (6 bases). V lost 0 bases to trimming and J lost 5 bases, with 15 bases between them. Looked up from germline, CDR1 is SGHDT and CDR2 is YYEEEE. The CDR3 runs to 15 residues. CDR3 in amino acids: CASSLGDGGIHEQYF. The CDR3 bases are TGTGCCAGCAGCTTGGGGGACGGGGGTATCCACGAGCAGTACTTC.

V is TRBV30 and J is TRBJ1-1; D not certain. CDR1 is GTSNPN, CDR2 SVGIG, per germline (reference sequence). There are 14 residues in the CDR3. The V gene lost 2 bases and the J gene lost 3 bases, with 13 bases spanning the gap. CDR3 sequence: CAWSPAYSYTEAFF. In DNA form, the CDR3 reads TGTGCCTGGAGTCCAGCGTATTCGTACACTGAAGCTTTCTTT.

This chain links TRBV5-6 with TRBJ2-3; 12 nucleotides line up with TRBD2. The trim removed 4 bases at V and 5 bases at J, leaving 11 bases unmatched. The CDR3 has 17 residues. Germline loops: CDR1 SGHDT, CDR2 YYEEEE. The CDR3 DNA reads as TGTGCCAGCAGCCCAAGCACTAGCGGGGGGCTGGGAGATACGCAGTATTTT. Translating gives CASSPSTSGGLGDTQYF.

The chain employs TRBV27 and TRBJ2-7; 7 bases are shared with TRBD2. With V trimmed by 8 bases and J by 5 bases, 6 bases remained unmatched. Germline V gene data show CDR1 as MNHEY and CDR2 as SMNVEV (reference sequence). CDR3 length: 12 amino acids. The CDR3 sequence is CASWGGVHEQYF. The CDR3 nucleotides are TGTGCCAGCTGGGGGGGGGTCCACGAGCAGTACTTC.

The chain carries TRBV11-2 and TRBJ2-1; TRBD2 agrees at 7 bases. Germline CDR1 reads SGHAT; CDR2 reads FQNNGV. After removal of 3 bases from V and 8 bases from J, the junction contained 13 bases not matched to a gene. CDR3 size: 16 residues. CDR3 loop: CASSLDHEGGFDEQFF. The CDR3 DNA follows: TGTGCCAGCAGCTTGGATCACGAGGGAGGGTTCGATGAGCAGTTCTTC.

A single count supports this clone. This chain joins TRBV6-1 and TRBJ1-6; D not certain. This CDR3 region has 14 residues. CDR1 and CDR2 from the germline V gene are MNHNS and SASEGT. The V and J ends lost 3 bases and 7 bases respectively, with 10 bases between them. The CDR3 here is CASSDMRENSPLHF. The CDR3 DNA is TGTGCCAGCAGTGATATGCGGGAAAATTCACCCCTCCACTTT.

J is TRBJ2-2 and V is TRBV7-8, with 10 bases aligning to TRBD2. The germline V gene has CDR1 SGHVS and CDR2 FQNEAQ. CDR3 length equals 17 residues. With 1 base clipped from V and 7 bases from J, the junction kept 9 bases outside the gene matches. CDR3 protein: CASSLDLAGAVGGELFF. In DNA, the CDR3 is TGTGCCAGCAGCTTAGACCTAGCGGGGGCCGTTGGCGGGGAGCTGTTTTTT. Full variable domain (rest looked up from reference TRBV7-8 and TRBJ2-2): GAGVSQSPRYKVAKRGQDVALRCDPISGHVSLFWYQQALGQGPEFLTYFQNEAQLDKSGLPSDRFFAERPEGSVSTLKIQRTQQEDSAVYLCASSLDLAGAVGGELFFGEGSRLTVL.

V and J are TRBV19 and TRBJ1-5; D unclear. The CDR3 is 12 amino acids. Trimming left V 7 bases short and J 3 bases short, with 7 bases between. Germline CDR1 reads LNHDA; CDR2 reads SQIVND (reference sequence). The CDR3 bases are TGTGCCAGTACGGACTTCAATCAGCCCCAGCATTTT. As protein: CASTDFNQPQHF.

This chain links TRBV28 with TRBJ2-7, with 7 bases fitting TRBD2. The CDR3 extends over 15 amino acids. Trimming cost V 2 bases and J 5 bases; bases outside gene matches: 9. Per the germline V gene, CDR1 is MDHEN and CDR2 is SYDVKM. CDR3 sequence reads: CASSLGAGAIDEQYF. The CDR3 DNA sequence: TGTGCCAGCAGTTTAGGGGCGGGAGCCATCGACGAGCAGTACTTC.

There are a few counts of this clone. The chain is built from TRBV6-6 and TRBJ2-2; 8 bases fit TRBD1. The V gene's germline CDR1 is MNHNY and CDR2 SVGAGI (reference sequence). The length of the CDR3 is 16 residues. The J segment lost 5 bases and the V segment lost 7 bases, leaving 12 bases of the junction unmatched. The CDR3 bases are TGTGCCAGCACCCCGGTTTTACAGGGGGTAACCGGGGAGCTGTTTTTT. Translation: CASTPVLQGVTGELFF.

The rearrangement joins TRBV4-3 to TRBJ2-1; 8 nucleotides match TRBD1. The CDR3 covers 15 residues. Looked up from germline, CDR1 is LGHNA and CDR2 is YSLEER. V dropped 0 bases and J dropped 8; count of bases not matched to a gene: 6. The chain's CDR3 is CASSQDPDRDDEQFF. CDR3 in DNA: TGCGCCAGCAGCCAAGACCCGGACAGGGACGATGAGCAGTTCTTC.

V gene TRBV14 combines with J gene TRBJ2-1; TRBD1 agrees at 7 bases. V shed 1 base and J 8 bases; nucleotides not matched to a gene: 8. Germline assignment: CDR1 SGHDN and CDR2 FVKESK. The CDR3 totals 15 residues. The CDR3 DNA follows: TGTGCCAGCAGCCAAGTCCCCAGGGGGTGGGATGAGCAGTTCTTC. Translating gives CASSQVPRGWDEQFF.